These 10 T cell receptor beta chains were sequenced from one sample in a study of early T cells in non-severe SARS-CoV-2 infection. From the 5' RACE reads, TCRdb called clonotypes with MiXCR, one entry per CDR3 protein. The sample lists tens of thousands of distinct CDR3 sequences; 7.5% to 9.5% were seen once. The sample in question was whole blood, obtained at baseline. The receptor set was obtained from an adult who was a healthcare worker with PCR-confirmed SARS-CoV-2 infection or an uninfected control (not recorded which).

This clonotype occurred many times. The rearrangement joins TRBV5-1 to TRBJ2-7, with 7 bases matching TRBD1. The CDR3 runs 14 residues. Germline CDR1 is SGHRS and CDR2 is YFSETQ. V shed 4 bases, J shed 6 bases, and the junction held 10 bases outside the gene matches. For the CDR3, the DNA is TGCGCCAGCAGCGCTGCCTTACAGGGGTCCGAGCAGTACTTC. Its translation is CASSAALQGSEQYF.

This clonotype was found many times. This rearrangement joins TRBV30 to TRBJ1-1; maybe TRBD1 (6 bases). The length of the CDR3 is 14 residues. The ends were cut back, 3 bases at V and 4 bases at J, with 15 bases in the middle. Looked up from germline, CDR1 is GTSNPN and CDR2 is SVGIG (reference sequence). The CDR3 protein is CAWRSWGRGTEAFF. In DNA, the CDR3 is TGTGCCTGGAGATCTTGGGGGCGCGGCACTGAAGCTTTCTTT.

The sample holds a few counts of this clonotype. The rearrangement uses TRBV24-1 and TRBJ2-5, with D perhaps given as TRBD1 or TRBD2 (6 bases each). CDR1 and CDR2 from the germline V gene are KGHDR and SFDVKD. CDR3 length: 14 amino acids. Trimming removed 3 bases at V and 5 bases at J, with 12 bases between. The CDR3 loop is CATSDPGALETQYF. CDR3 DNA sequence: TGTGCCACCAGTGATCCGGGGGCTCTTGAGACCCAGTACTTC.

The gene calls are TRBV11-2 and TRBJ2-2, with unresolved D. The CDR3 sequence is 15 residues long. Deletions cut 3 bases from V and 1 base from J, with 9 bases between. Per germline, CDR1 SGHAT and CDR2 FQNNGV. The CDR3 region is CASSLKTVNTGELFF. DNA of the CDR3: TGTGCCAGCAGCTTGAAAACAGTGAACACCGGGGAGCTGTTTTTT.

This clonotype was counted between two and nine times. Written as DNA, the CDR3 is TGTGCCAGCAGTTTGGGGGCGACGGGGGCAGATACGCAGTATTTT. Its translation is CASSLGATGADTQYF. This chain links TRBV11-3 with TRBJ2-3; D tentatively fits TRBD1 or TRBD2 (6 bases each). Trimming took 6 bases from V and 4 from J, leaving 17 bases between them. This CDR3 has 15 amino acids. Germline CDR1 SGHNT, CDR2 YENEEA.

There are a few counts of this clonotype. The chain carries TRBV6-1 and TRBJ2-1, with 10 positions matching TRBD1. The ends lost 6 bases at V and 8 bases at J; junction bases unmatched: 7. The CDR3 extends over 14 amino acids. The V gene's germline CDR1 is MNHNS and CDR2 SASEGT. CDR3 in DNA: TGTGCCAGCAGATTGGGACAGGGGAGTGATGAGCAGTTCTTC. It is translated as CASRLGQGSDEQFF.

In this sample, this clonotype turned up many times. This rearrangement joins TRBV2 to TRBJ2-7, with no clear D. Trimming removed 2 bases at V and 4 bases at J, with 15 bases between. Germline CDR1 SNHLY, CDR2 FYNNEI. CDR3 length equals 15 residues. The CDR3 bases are TGTGCCAGCAGTGAATCACAGATCCCTAAGTACGAGCAGTACTTC. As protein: CASSESQIPKYEQYF.

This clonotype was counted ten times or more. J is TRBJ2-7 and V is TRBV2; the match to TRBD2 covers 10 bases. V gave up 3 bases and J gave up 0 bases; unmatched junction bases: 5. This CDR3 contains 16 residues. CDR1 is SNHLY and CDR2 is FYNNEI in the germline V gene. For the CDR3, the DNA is TGTGCCAGCAGTGATCGACTAGCGGGTTCCTCCTACGAGCAGTACTTC. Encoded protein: CASSDRLAGSSYEQYF.

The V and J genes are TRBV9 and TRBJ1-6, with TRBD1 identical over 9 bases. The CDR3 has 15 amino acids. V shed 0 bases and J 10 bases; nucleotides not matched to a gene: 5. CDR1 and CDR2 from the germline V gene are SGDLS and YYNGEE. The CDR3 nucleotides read TGTGCCAGCAGCGTAGCTTGGGACAGGGCGTCACCCCTCCACTTT. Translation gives CASSVAWDRASPLHF.

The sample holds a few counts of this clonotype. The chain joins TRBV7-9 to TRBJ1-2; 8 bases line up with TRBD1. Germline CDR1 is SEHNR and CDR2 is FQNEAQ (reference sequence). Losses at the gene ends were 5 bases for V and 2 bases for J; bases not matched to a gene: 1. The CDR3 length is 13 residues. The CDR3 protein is CASSRDRNYGYTF. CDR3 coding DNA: TGTGCCAGCAGCAGGGACAGGAACTATGGCTACACCTTC.